The text below deals with one TCR beta chain. The CDR3 spans 15 residues. V dropped 4 bases and J dropped 6; count of bases not matched to a gene: 12. Looked up from germline, CDR1 is LGHNA and CDR2 is YSLEER. The entry originates in a study of cytomegalovirus exposure and HLA in healthy donors. A multiplex PCR was run with 60 Vbeta primers and 13 Jbeta primers. Assay: immunoSEQ multiplex PCR; the TCRdb copy retains only in-frame clones and omits some. The sample has approximately 140,000 clones, 80% seen once. The sequencing sample was made of PBMCs. The rearrangement links TRBV4-3 to TRBJ2-7; 7 bases align to TRBD2. This TCR came from a man aged 35-49 years in good health and CMV-seropositive. The CDR3 region has the DNA TGCGCCAGCAGCCGCCTGACTAGCAGTGAGAGCGAGCAGTACTTC. Residues: CASSRLTSSESEQYF.